The T cell receptor (beta chain) described here comes from a study of blood T cell repertoires in COVID-19. Clinical history as reported by participants underpinned cohort assignment. Two negative PCRs, clearance, or symptom resolution characterized the recovered Cohort 3 donors. Original analysis: Estimation of nucleated cell counts was performed using reference gene primer amplification. Sequencing used immunoSEQ multiplex PCR; TCRdb keeps in-frame clones, though not all of them. V and J calls plus clone size are reproduced from that table; the DNA served to infer D and trimming. This sample has 150,000 to 200,000 clones, with 88% found just once. CDR1 and CDR2 (germline): LGHDT, YNNKEL (reference sequence). This CDR3 contains 18 residues. The ends lost 8 bases at V and 2 bases at J; junction bases unmatched: 16.

The chain joins TRBV3-1 (or the pseudogene TRBV3-2) to TRBJ1-4; 8 bases map to TRBD1. Sequencing was performed on PBMCs or T cells enriched from blood (not recorded which). The receptor comes from a woman aged 18-29 years who had recovered from COVID-19. The DNA for the CDR3 is TGTGCCAGCGCCGTCCGGACCCACAGGGGGTGTACTAATGAAAAACTGTTTTTT. Translation gives CASAVRTHRGCTNEKLFF.